The 4 T cell receptor beta chains presented below share a single source sample, sequenced in a study of T cell responses to AZD1222 COVID-19 vaccine. Here immunoSEQ multiplex PCR was the method, and the copy in TCRdb shows in-frame clones only, minus some. The sample holds 150,000 to 190,000 clones, less than 90% seen once. Sequences were derived from peripheral blood, sampled after recovery from COVID-19. Receptors were obtained from an adult who had recovered from COVID-19.

This chain connects TRBV4-2 to TRBJ2-5; TRBD2 matches 11 bases. V lost 1 base to trimming and J lost 5 bases; unmatched junction nucleotides: 9. Per germline, CDR1 LGHNA and CDR2 YNFKEQ. This CDR3 has 17 residues. The CDR3 protein is CASSQALGTSGGETQYF. The CDR3 bases are TGTGCCAGCAGCCAAGCCCTAGGGACTAGCGGTGGGGAGACCCAGTACTTC.

The V gene is TRBV11-3, the J gene TRBJ1-4; D possibly corresponds to TRBD1 (5 bases). The germline V gene encodes CDR1 SGHNT and CDR2 YENEEA. CDR3 length: 14 residues. V dropped 0 bases and J dropped 3 bases, with 5 bases sitting between them. The CDR3 region has the DNA TGTGCCAGCAGCTTAGACAGGGCTAATGAAAAACTGTTTTTT. Protein sequence: CASSLDRANEKLFF.

The V and J genes are TRBV5-8 and TRBJ1-5, with D tentatively TRBD1 (6 bases). This CDR3 has 12 amino acids. The ends were cut back, 1 base at V and 7 bases at J, with 6 bases in the middle. The V gene's germline CDR1 is SGHTS and CDR2 YDEGEE. The CDR3 coding sequence is TGTGCCAGCAGCTTGCAGGGGCAGCCCCAGCATTTT. Its protein is CASSLQGQPQHF.

This rearrangement joins TRBV7-2 to TRBJ2-1, with 14 bases matching TRBD2. Germline CDR1 and CDR2: SGHTA and FQGNSA. The junction had 10 bases not matched to a gene; V was cut back by 5 bases and J by 7 bases. This CDR3 has 17 residues. The CDR3 nucleotides read TGTGCCAGCAGCGCTCCGACTAGCGGGGGGGACTGGAATGAGCAGTTCTTC. Its translation: CASSAPTSGGDWNEQFF. Using reference TRBV7-2 and TRBJ2-1 for the parts outside the CDR3, the full variable domain is GAGVSQSPSNKVTEKGKDVELRCDPISGHTALYWYRQSLGQGLEFLIYFQGNSAPDKSGLPSDRFSAERTGGSVSTLTIQRTQQEDSAVYLCASSAPTSGGDWNEQFFGPGTRLTVL.